This TCR beta chain was retrieved from a study of cytomegalovirus exposure and HLA in healthy donors. Study in general: About 79 million unique TCRs from HLA-typed donors were held in an early data release.

The CDR3 length is 16 residues. Germline V gene sequence: CDR1 SGHNT, CDR2 YYREEE (reference sequence). The study ran its PCR with 60 Vbeta and 13 Jbeta primers. The method was immunoSEQ multiplex PCR; TCRdb's version includes in-frame clones alone and lacks a portion of them. The sample is made up of over 200,000 clones, and the top ten hold roughly 0.98% of it. The TCR comes from a woman in her twenties or thirties in good health and CMV-seropositive. The rearrangement joins TRBV5-4 to TRBJ2-5; TRBD1 agrees at 10 bases. The end of the DNA aligns better with TRBJ2-7, so the J call may be wrong. Sequencing input: PBMCs. CDR3 region: CASSLVAGTGAYEQYF. The CDR3 nucleotides read TGTGCCAGCAGCTTGGTGGCCGGGACAGGGGCCTACGAGCAGTACTTC.